This T cell receptor beta chain appears in the sequencing data of a study of circulating CD8 cells and anti-PD-1 response in melanoma. Study conclusions and caveats: Clonotype sharing was highest between DPOS and TIGIT subsets.

Sorting of live CD3+CD8+TCRalphabeta+ cells by PD-1 and/or TIGIT gave four subsets. This clonotype is judged large. What it binds is not known. Each library started from about 15 ng of total RNA using the QIAseq Immune Repertoire TCR panel. From the reads, TCRdb called clonotypes with MiXCR, one entry per CDR3 protein. The sample has some 360 distinct CDR3 sequences; roughly a tenth are singletons. This clonotype was sampled from a human donor with melanoma. Sample: CD8+ T cells from PBMCs, taken at baseline or after one month of anti-PD-1 therapy (not recorded which).

DNA of the CDR3: TGTGCCAGCAGCTCTAGCGCCGCGTCCTACGAGCAGTACTTC. Protein product: CASSSSAASYEQYF. The gene calls are TRBV2 and TRBJ2-7; a weak D match, TRBD2 (6 bases). Trimming stripped 6 bases from V and 1 base from J, with 13 bases between. Germline CDR1 and CDR2: SNHLY and FYNNEI. The CDR3 has 14 residues.